This is a list of T cell receptor beta chains from one sample in a study of cytomegalovirus exposure and HLA in healthy donors. Assay: immunoSEQ multiplex PCR; the TCRdb copy retains only in-frame clones and omits some. The profile shows about 130,000 clones, more than 70% of them singletons. Sequences were obtained from PBMCs. These receptors came from a man in his thirties or forties in good health and CMV-seronegative. Each CDR3 is given with its conserved first and last residue. Each record gives: D gene, V gene, clone size, J gene, CDR3 protein, CDR3 DNA. The D gene is left open where the match is weak. Clone size, where shown, is once, few, many, or a class for clones that have expanded.

>TRBD1|TRBV30|.|TRBJ1-2
CAWNTGGQLGYTF
TGTGCCTGGAACACAGGGGGCCAGTTGGGCTACACCTTC
>.|TRBV6-5|once|TRBJ2-3
CASSSGIPVNTQYF
TGTGCCAGCAGTTCAGGGATCCCGGTGAATACGCAGTATTTT
>TRBD1|TRBV19|few|TRBJ1-5
CASSIRTGNQPQHF
TGTGCCAGTAGTATAAGGACAGGGAATCAGCCCCAGCATTTT
>.|TRBV9|.|TRBJ2-2
CASSVVEGGGELFF
TGTGCCAGCAGCGTAGTTGAAGGGGGCGGGGAGCTGTTTTTT
>TRBD2|TRBV5-1|.|TRBJ2-3
CASRREAGADTQYF
TGCGCCAGCCGCCGGGAGGCAGGCGCAGATACGCAGTATTTT
>TRBD2|TRBV5-1|.|TRBJ2-2
CASSLSRGSPTGELFF
TGCGCCAGCAGCTTGAGCCGCGGGAGTCCGACCGGGGAGCTGTTTTTT
>TRBD1|TRBV6-5|.|TRBJ1-2
CASSGQGAYYGYTF
TGTGCCAGCAGCGGACAGGGGGCGTACTATGGCTACACCTTC
>TRBD1|TRBV10-3|.|TRBJ1-1
CAIRGSQGGSEAFF
TGTGCCATCAGGGGTTCGCAGGGGGGCTCTGAAGCTTTCTTT
>TRBD2|TRBV4-2|.|TRBJ2-1
CASSQTGLAANEQFF
TGTGCCAGCAGCCAAACGGGACTAGCGGCGAATGAGCAGTTCTTC
>TRBD1|TRBV6-5|.|TRBJ1-4
CASSWTGGRTNEKLFF
TGTGCCAGCAGTTGGACAGGGGGCCGGACTAATGAAAAACTGTTTTTT
>.|TRBV30|.|TRBJ2-5
CAWSVRLSGETQYF
TGTGCCTGGAGTGTACGACTATCCGGCGAGACCCAGTACTTC